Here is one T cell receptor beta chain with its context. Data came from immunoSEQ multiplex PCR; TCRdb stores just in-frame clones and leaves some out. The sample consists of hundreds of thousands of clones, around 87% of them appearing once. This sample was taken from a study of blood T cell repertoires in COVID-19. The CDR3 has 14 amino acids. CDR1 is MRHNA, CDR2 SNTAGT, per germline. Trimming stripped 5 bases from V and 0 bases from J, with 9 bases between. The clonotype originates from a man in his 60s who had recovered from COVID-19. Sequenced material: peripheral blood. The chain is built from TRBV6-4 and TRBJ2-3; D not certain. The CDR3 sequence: CASSPDPSTDTQYF. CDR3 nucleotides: TGTGCCAGCAGTCCAGATCCTAGCACAGATACGCAGTATTTT.